These T cell receptor beta chains were read from a single sample in a study of blood T cell repertoires in COVID-19. This table comes from immunoSEQ multiplex PCR, and its TCRdb copy is limited to in-frame clones, with some not included. The sample lists 390,000 or so clones, 80% to 90% occurring once. The sample was PBMCs or T cells enriched from blood (not recorded which). The receptor set was obtained from a woman in her forties or fifties who had recovered from COVID-19. Both conserved end residues are part of each CDR3. The order of the fields is J gene, clone size, D gene, V gene, CDR3 DNA, CDR3 protein. D genes are given only for firm matches. Not all rows give a size; the values are once, few, many and, for expanded clones, a class.

TRBJ1-2,.,TRBD1,TRBV20-1,TGCAGTGCTTCCACAGGGGACGGCTACACCTTC,CSASTGDGYTF
TRBJ1-4,.,.,TRBV18,TGTGCCAGCTCACCGGGCCAGAGATATACTAATGAAAAACTGTTTTTT,CASSPGQRYTNEKLFF
TRBJ2-3,.,.,TRBV6-2/TRBV6-3,TGTGCCAGCAGTTACTCGGAGGGCGTCGTTCTAGATCGGACAGATACGCAGTATTTT,CASSYSEGVVLDRTDTQYF
TRBJ2-3,.,.,TRBV7-9,TGTGCCAGCAGCGAAGGAGGGCGGGCGCAGTATTTT,CASSEGGRAQYF
TRBJ2-4,.,TRBD1,TRBV2,TGTGCCAGCAGTGAAGCGCCGTTCACAGGGGAGGCCAAAAACATTCAGTACTTC,CASSEAPFTGEAKNIQYF
TRBJ1-1,.,.,TRBV24-1,TGTGCCACCAGTGATAACCGTTCCCGGGGCACTGAAGCTTTCTTT,CATSDNRSRGTEAFF
TRBJ1-3,.,TRBD1,TRBV7-2,TGTGCCAGCAGCTCCGCGACAGGGAGCGACACCATATATTTT,CASSSATGSDTIYF
TRBJ1-4,.,.,TRBV5-3,TGTGCCAGAAGCTTGGATTTCCAATCGGGGGAAAAACTGTTTTTT,CARSLDFQSGEKLFF
TRBJ2-7,few,.,TRBV7-8,TGTGCCAGCAGCTTAGCTGACGACGGGTACGAGCAGTACTTC,CASSLADDGYEQYF
TRBJ1-4,.,.,TRBV7-9,TGTGCCAGCAGCTTACAGGGTGCAACTAATGAAAAACTGTTTTTT,CASSLQGATNEKLFF
TRBJ2-2,.,.,TRBV19,TGTGCCAGTGTACAGGTTCGGAACACCGGGGAGCTGTTTTTT,CASVQVRNTGELFF
TRBJ2-5,.,TRBD2,TRBV5-1,TGCGCCAGCAGCTTTGGGGGGTCTCAGCGGGGAGGAGAGACCCAGTACTTC,CASSFGGSQRGGETQYF
TRBJ1-2,.,TRBD1,TRBV9,TGTGCCAGCAGCCCTCAAGAGACAGGGTTCCATGGCTACACCTTC,CASSPQETGFHGYTF
TRBJ1-1,.,.,TRBV7-2,TGTGCCAGCAGCTTAGTGTTAGAGACAGGTGAAGCTTTCTTT,CASSLVLETGEAFF
TRBJ1-2,.,.,TRBV18,TGTGCCAGCTCACCGTCCCAATTAGTGGAGCAACACTATGGCTACACCTTC,CASSPSQLVEQHYGYTF
TRBJ1-4,.,.,TRBV21-1,TGTGCCAGCAGCGGGAGGGTGGTTGCAACTAATGAAAAACTGTTTTTT,CASSGRVVATNEKLFF
TRBJ1-4,.,TRBD1,TRBV6-5,TGTGCCAGCAAGAAACCAACAGGGGGTTATGAAAAACTGTTTTTT,CASKKPTGGYEKLFF
TRBJ1-3,.,.,TRBV6-5,TGTGCCAGCAGCAACAGGGTGCACACCATATATTTT,CASSNRVHTIYF
TRBJ1-2,once,.,TRBV5-1,TGCGCCAGCAGCTTGGGGGAGAACTATGGCTACACCTTC,CASSLGENYGYTF
TRBJ2-7,.,TRBD1,TRBV29-1,TGCAGCGTTGGAAGGACAGGGGGTTCGGGGGAGCAGTACTTC,CSVGRTGGSGEQYF
TRBJ1-1,.,.,TRBV28,TGTGCCAGCAGTCCACCACAGGAGAAAAACACTGAAGCTTTCTTT,CASSPPQEKNTEAFF
TRBJ1-1,few,TRBD1,TRBV18,TGTGCCAGCTCGAGGGGACAGGGTAACACTGAAGCTTTCTTT,CASSRGQGNTEAFF
TRBJ1-3,few,TRBD1,TRBV5-1,TGCGCCAGCAGCCCGGGACAGAGCGGTGGAAACACCATATATTTT,CASSPGQSGGNTIYF
TRBJ1-6,.,.,TRBV6-5,TGTGCCAGCAGCGCCGGGACTTATAATTCACCCCTCCACTTT,CASSAGTYNSPLHF
TRBJ2-3,.,.,TRBV4-1,TGCGCCAGCAGCCGGGCCACAGGAAACACAGATACGCAGTATTTT,CASSRATGNTDTQYF
TRBJ2-3,.,.,TRBV5-1,TGCGCCAGCAGCTTGGGAGTTAGCGATAACACAGATACGCAGTATTTT,CASSLGVSDNTDTQYF